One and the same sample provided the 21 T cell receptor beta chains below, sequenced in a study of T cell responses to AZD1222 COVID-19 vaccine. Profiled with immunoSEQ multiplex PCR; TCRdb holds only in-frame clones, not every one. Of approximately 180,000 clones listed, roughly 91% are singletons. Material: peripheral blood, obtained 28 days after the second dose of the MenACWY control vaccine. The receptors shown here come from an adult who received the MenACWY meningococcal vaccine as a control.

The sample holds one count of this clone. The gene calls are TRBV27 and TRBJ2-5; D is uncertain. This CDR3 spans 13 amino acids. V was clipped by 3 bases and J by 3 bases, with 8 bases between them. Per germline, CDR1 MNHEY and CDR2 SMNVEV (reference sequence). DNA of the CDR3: TGTGCCAGCAGTTTCCACGGAGAAGAGACCCAGTACTTC. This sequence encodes CASSFHGEETQYF.

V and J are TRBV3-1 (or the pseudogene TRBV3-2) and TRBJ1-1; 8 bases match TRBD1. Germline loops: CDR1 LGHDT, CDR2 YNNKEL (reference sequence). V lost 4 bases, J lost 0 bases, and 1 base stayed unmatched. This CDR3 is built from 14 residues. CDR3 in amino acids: CASSPGGMNTEAFF. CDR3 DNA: TGTGCCAGCAGCCCAGGGGGCATGAACACTGAAGCTTTCTTT.

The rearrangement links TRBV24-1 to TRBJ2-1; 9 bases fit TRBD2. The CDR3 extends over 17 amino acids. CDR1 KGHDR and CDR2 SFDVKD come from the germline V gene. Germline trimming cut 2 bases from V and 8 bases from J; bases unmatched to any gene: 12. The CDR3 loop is CATSDSERGAGKHEQFF. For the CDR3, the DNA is TGTGCCACCAGTGATTCAGAGCGGGGGGCAGGAAAACATGAGCAGTTCTTC.

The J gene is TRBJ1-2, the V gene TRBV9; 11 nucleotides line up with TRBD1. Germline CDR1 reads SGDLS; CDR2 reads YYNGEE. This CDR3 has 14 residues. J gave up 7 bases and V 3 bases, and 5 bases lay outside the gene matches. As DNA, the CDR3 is TGTGCCAGCAGCGCCGGACAGGGGGCGGTTGGCTACACCTTC. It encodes CASSAGQGAVGYTF.

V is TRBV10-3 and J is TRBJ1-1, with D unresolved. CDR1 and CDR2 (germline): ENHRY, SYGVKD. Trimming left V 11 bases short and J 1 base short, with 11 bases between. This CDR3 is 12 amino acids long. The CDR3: CAAGGANTEAFF. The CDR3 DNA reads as TGTGCCGCCGGTGGAGCGAACACTGAAGCTTTCTTT.

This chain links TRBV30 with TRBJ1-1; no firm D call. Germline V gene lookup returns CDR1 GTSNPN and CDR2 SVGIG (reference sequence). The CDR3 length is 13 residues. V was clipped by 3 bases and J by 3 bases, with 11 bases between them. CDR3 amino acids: CAWRSGVHTEAFF. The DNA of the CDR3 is TGTGCCTGGAGGTCCGGGGTTCACACTGAAGCTTTCTTT.

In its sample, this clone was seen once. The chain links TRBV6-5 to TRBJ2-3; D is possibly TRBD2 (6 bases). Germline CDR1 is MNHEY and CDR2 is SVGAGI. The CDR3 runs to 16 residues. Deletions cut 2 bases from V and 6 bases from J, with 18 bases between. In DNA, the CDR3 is TGTGCCAGCAGTTACGGGATTGCGGGGAGGCATGATACGCAGTATTTT. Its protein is CASSYGIAGRHDTQYF.

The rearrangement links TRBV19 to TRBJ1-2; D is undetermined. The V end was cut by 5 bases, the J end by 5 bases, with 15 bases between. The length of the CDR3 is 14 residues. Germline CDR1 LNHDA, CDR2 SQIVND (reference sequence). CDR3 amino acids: CASSAGLGGYGYTF. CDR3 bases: TGTGCCAGTAGTGCTGGACTTGGTGGGTATGGCTACACCTTC. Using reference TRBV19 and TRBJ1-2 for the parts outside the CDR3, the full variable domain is DGGITQSPKYLFRKEGQNVTLSCEQNLNHDAMYWYRQDPGQGLRLIYYSQIVNDFQKGDIAEGYSVSREKKESFPLTVTSAQKNPTAFYLCASSAGLGGYGYTFGSGTRLTVV.

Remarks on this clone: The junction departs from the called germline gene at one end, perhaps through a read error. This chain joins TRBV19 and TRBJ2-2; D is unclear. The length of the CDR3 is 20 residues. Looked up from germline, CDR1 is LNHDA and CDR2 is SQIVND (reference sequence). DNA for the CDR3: TGTGCCAGTACTATACTATCCCGTCGGGCAGGCTCCACGAACACCGGGGAGCTGTTTTTT. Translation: CASTILSRRAGSTNTGELFF.

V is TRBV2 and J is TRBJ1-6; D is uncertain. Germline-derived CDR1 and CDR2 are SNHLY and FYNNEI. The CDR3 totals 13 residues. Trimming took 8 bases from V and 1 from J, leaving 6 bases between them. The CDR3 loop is CASVSSYNSPLHF. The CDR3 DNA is TGTGCCAGCGTGTCGTCCTATAATTCACCCCTCCACTTT.

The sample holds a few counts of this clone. In nucleotides, the CDR3 is TGTGCCAGCAGTGCAAGGCGTGCCTCTGGAAACACCATATATTTT. Translated, it gives CASSARRASGNTIYF. This chain joins TRBV2 and TRBJ1-3; D unresolved. The length of the CDR3 is 15 residues. CDR1 is SNHLY and CDR2 is FYNNEI in the germline V gene. Trimming removed 4 bases at V and 0 bases at J, with 10 bases between.

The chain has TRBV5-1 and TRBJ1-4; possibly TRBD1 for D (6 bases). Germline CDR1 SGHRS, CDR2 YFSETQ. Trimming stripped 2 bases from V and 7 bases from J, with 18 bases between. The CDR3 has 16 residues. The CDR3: CASSFAGGEGGEKLFF. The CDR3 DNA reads TGCGCCAGCAGCTTTGCTGGAGGAGAGGGGGGTGAAAAACTGTTTTTT.

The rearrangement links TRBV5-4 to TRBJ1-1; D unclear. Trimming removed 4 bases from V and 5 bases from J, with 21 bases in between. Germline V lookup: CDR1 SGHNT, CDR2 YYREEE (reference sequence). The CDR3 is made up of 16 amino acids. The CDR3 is CASSPPGWRSGTEAFF. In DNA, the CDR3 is TGTGCCAGCAGCCCGCCTGGGTGGAGAAGTGGAACTGAAGCTTTCTTT. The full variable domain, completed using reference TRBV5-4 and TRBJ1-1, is ETGVTQSPTHLIKTRGQQVTLRCSSQSGHNTVSWYQQALGQGPQFIFQYYREEENGRGNFPPRFSGLQFPNYSSELNVNALELDDSALYLCASSPPGWRSGTEAFFGQGTRLTVV.

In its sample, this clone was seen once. CDR3 protein: CASSNRSGNTIYF. The CDR3 DNA is TGTGCCAGCTCAAACAGGTCTGGAAACACCATATATTTT. The chain is built from TRBV18 and TRBJ1-3; tentative D call: TRBD1 (5 bases). There are 13 residues in the CDR3. V lost 5 bases and J lost 1, with 6 bases in between. Germline-derived CDR1 and CDR2 are KGHSH and LQKENI.

The CDR3 DNA reads as TGTGCCAGTAGTATAGTAGGGCGGACCAGGCGTTTGGCTTTCTTT. It translates to CASSIVGRTRRLAFF. The chain combines TRBV19 with TRBJ1-1; no definite D call. CDR1 and CDR2 (germline): LNHDA, SQIVND (reference sequence). Trimming took off 1 base at V and 11 bases at J, with 20 bases between the two ends. The CDR3 contains 15 residues.

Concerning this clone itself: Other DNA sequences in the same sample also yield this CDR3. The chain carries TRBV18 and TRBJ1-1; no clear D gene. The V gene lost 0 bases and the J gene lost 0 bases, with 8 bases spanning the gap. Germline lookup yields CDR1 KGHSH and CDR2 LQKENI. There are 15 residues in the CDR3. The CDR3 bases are TGTGCCAGCTCACCACCGGGCGGGTTGAACACTGAAGCTTTCTTT. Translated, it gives CASSPPGGLNTEAFF.

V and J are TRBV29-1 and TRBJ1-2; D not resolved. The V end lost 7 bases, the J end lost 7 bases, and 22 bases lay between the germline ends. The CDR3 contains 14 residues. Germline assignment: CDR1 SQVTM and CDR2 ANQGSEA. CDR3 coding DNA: TGCAGCGCTACCGCGGCCGCGAAGGAGTCTGGCTACACCTTC. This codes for CSATAAAKESGYTF.

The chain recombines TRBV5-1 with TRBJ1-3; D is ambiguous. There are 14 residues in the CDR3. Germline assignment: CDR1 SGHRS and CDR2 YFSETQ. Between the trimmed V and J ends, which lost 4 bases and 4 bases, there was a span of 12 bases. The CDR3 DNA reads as TGCGCCAGCAGCGCCGGCCCGGCGGGAAACACCATATATTTT. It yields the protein CASSAGPAGNTIYF.

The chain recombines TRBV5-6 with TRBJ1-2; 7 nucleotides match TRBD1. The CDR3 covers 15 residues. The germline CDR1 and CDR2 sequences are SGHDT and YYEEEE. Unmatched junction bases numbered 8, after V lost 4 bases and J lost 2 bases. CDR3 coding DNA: TGTGCCAGCAGCCCCTCACAGGGGCTGAACTATGGCTACACCTTC. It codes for CASSPSQGLNYGYTF.

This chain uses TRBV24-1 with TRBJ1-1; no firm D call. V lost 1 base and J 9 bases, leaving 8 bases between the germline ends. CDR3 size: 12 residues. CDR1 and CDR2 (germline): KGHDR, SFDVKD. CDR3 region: CATSDFSGKAFF. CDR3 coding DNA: TGTGCCACCAGTGATTTCTCGGGGAAAGCTTTCTTT.

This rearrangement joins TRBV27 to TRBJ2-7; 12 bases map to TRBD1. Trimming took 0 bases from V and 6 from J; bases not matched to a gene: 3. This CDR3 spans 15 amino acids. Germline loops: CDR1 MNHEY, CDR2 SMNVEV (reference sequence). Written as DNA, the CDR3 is TGTGCCAGCAGTTTATCGGGACAGGGGGCTTTCGAGCAGTACTTC. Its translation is CASSLSGQGAFEQYF.